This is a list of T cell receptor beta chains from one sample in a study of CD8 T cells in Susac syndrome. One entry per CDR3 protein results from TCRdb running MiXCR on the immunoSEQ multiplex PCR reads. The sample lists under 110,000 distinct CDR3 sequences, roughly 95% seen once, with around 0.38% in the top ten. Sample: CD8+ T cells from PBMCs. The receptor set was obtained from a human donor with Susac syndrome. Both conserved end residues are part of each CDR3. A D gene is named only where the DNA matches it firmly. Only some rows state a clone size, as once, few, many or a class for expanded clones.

TGTGCCACCAGTGATAAGACCAGCTCTGGGGCCAACGTCCTGACTTTC | CATSDKTSSGANVLTF | - | 16 | TRBJ2-6 | - | TRBV24-1
TGTGCCAGCAGTCCAGGGACTGCCTACACTGAAGCTTTCTTT | CASSPGTAYTEAFF | - | 14 | TRBJ1-1 | - | TRBV27
TGTGCCAGCAGTCCCCCGACCGCTACTAGCACAGATACGCAGTATTTT | CASSPPTATSTDTQYF | - | 16 | TRBJ2-3 | - | TRBV2
TGCAGTGCTAGAGATCCGGGGAGGAACGAGCAGTACTTC | CSARDPGRNEQYF | - | 13 | TRBJ2-7 | - | TRBV20-1
TGTGCCAGCAGCCCCTCGGCAGGTCATCAAGAGACCCAGTACTTC | CASSPSAGHQETQYF | once | 15 | TRBJ2-5 | - | TRBV7-3
TGTGCCAGCAGCTCTGGACAGGGATTTGACGAGCAGTACTTC | CASSSGQGFDEQYF | - | 14 | TRBJ2-7 | TRBD1 | TRBV3-1
TGTGCCAGCAGTTTAGGCCCTGGGGGGACCCAGTACTTC | CASSLGPGGTQYF | - | 13 | TRBJ2-5 | - | TRBV12-3/TRBV12-4
TGCAGTGCCCCCGGCGGCCTAGCGGGAGGGAGCTCCTACAATGAGCAGTTCTTC | CSAPGGLAGGSSYNEQFF | - | 18 | TRBJ2-1 | TRBD2 | TRBV20-1
TGCGCCAGCAGCCGTAATGGAGATACGCAGTATTTT | CASSRNGDTQYF | - | 12 | TRBJ2-3 | - | TRBV4-1
TGCGCCAGCAGCCGAAGACAGGGAATCGGTGTGACCCAGTACTTC | CASSRRQGIGVTQYF | - | 15 | TRBJ2-5 | TRBD1 | TRBV4-3
TGCAGTGCTAGAGATATCCAGCCCATGTACCAAGAGACCCAGTACTTC | CSARDIQPMYQETQYF | - | 16 | TRBJ2-5 | - | TRBV20-1
TGTGCCAGCACCCTCTCGGGGGGCACAGATACGCAGTATTTT | CASTLSGGTDTQYF | - | 14 | TRBJ2-3 | - | TRBV7-2
TGCAGTGCTAGGGAAACTGGGGCCAACGTCCTGACTTTC | CSARETGANVLTF | once | 13 | TRBJ2-6 | - | TRBV20-1
TGCGCCAGCAGCCAAGAACCCGGGGGGAGCAATCAGCCCCAGCATTTT | CASSQEPGGSNQPQHF | - | 16 | TRBJ1-5 | - | TRBV4-3
TGTGCCAGCAGCTCGTCGACAGGGGGGAACTATGGCTACACCTTC | CASSSSTGGNYGYTF | - | 15 | TRBJ1-2 | TRBD1 | TRBV7-6
TGTGCCAGCAGCCAGGACACAGGGGGCTCCTATGGCTACACCTTC | CASSQDTGGSYGYTF | - | 15 | TRBJ1-2 | TRBD1 | TRBV14
TGTGCCAGCAGCCCAGGGGGCGGTGGCACTGAAGCTTTCTTT | CASSPGGGGTEAFF | - | 14 | TRBJ1-1 | TRBD1 | TRBV7-3
TGTGCCAGCAGTGGACAGGGGGACGAGCAGTACTTC | CASSGQGDEQYF | - | 12 | TRBJ2-7 | TRBD1 | TRBV9
TGTGCCAGCAGCGAGGGAGCATATAGCAATCAGCCCCAGCATTTT | CASSEGAYSNQPQHF | - | 15 | TRBJ1-5 | - | TRBV5-5
TGTGCCAGCAGCGTAGGAAGGACAGGGGGCCACGAGCAGTACTTC | CASSVGRTGGHEQYF | - | 15 | TRBJ2-7 | TRBD1 | TRBV9
TGCGCCAGCAGCCAAGACTACGAGCAGTACTTC | CASSQDYEQYF | - | 11 | TRBJ2-7 | - | TRBV4-1
TGTGCCAGCAGGTCTCCGAGTTCCAAAAACATTCAGTACTTC | CASRSPSSKNIQYF | - | 14 | TRBJ2-4 | - | TRBV12-3/TRBV12-4
TGTGCCAGCAGCCCAGTGGGACACACAGATACGCAGTATTTT | CASSPVGHTDTQYF | - | 14 | TRBJ2-3 | - | TRBV7-9
TGTGCCAGCAGCTTGGCAGGGGATCAGCCCCAGCATTTT | CASSLAGDQPQHF | few | 13 | TRBJ1-5 | - | TRBV5-6
TGTGCCAGCAGTGGGACTGGTACCGAGCAGTACTTC | CASSGTGTEQYF | - | 12 | TRBJ2-7 | - | TRBV6-2/TRBV6-3
TGCAGTGCACCCTGGGAAAGGGGGGAGCAGTACTTC | CSAPWERGEQYF | - | 12 | TRBJ2-7 | - | TRBV20-1